The clone carrying this T cell receptor (beta chain) was recorded many times. Its target is not known. This specimen comes from a study of T cells after yellow fever vaccination. Study conclusions and caveats: Primary-vaccination clones mostly resurfaced post-booster (approximately 96% CD4, about 87% CD8).

TCR cDNA was made by 5'RACE template switching, adding a universal primer site and UMIs. MiXCR, run by TCRdb on the 5' RACE reads, gives a single entry per CDR3 protein. The data contain over 250,000 distinct CDR3 sequences, 4.1% of them seen just once; the ten biggest clones take up under 30%. Germline V gene lookup returns CDR1 SGHAT and CDR2 FQNNGV. Trimming cost V 2 bases and J 5 bases; bases outside gene matches: 15. The CDR3 is made up of 19 amino acids. The sample here was PBMCs, taken 5 days after the yellow fever booster vaccination. The genes are TRBV11-2 and TRBJ2-3; 11 bases are shared with TRBD2. The TCR was taken from a man aged 18 to 30 who received the YFV17D yellow fever vaccine. CDR3 in amino acids: CASSLNYDTSGGNLDTQYF. The CDR3 DNA is TGTGCCAGCAGCTTAAATTACGACACTAGCGGGGGAAACCTAGATACGCAGTATTTT. Supplemented by reference TRBV11-2 and TRBJ2-3, the full variable domain reads EAGVAQSPRYKIIEKRQSVAFWCNPISGHATLYWYQQILGQGPKLLIQFQNNGVVDDSQLPKDRFSAERLKGVDSTLKIQPAKLEDSAVYLCASSLNYDTSGGNLDTQYFGPGTRLTVL.